This T cell receptor (beta chain) comes out of a study of blood T cells in healthy people across ages. V lost 0 bases and J lost 0, with 12 bases in between. This CDR3 is 17 amino acids long. CDR1 is LNHNV, CDR2 YYDKDF, per germline (reference sequence). A second PCR, run for about 6 to 11 cycles, used a sample-barcoded 5' primer plus a J-beta primer mix. TCRdb re-derived calls from the 5' RACE reads in MiXCR, one entry per CDR3 protein. The table lists hundreds of thousands of distinct CDR3 sequences, roughly 50% of them singletons. The J gene is TRBJ2-4, the V gene TRBV15, with D unresolved. The clonotype originates from a man aged 35 to 55 in good health. The sample taken for sequencing was blood. The CDR3 here is CATSRELRASAKNIQYF. In DNA form, the CDR3 reads TGTGCCACCAGCAGAGAGTTAAGGGCCTCAGCCAAAAACATTCAGTACTTC.